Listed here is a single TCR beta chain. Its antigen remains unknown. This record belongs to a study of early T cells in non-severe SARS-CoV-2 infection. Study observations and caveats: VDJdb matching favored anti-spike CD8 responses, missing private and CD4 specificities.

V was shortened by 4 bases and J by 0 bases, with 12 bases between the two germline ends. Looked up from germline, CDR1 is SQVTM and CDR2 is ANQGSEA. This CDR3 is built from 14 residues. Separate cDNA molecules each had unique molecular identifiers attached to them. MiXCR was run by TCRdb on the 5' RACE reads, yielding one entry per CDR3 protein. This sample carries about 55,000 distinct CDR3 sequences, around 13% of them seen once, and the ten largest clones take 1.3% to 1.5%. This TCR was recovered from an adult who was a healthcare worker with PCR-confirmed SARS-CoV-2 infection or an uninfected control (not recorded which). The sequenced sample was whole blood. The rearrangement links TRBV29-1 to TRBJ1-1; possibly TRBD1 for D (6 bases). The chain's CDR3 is CSVGGGGMNTEAFF. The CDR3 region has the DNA TGCAGCGTTGGGGGGGGCGGAATGAACACTGAAGCTTTCTTT.